One and the same sample provided the 15 T cell receptor beta chains below, sequenced in a study of CD8 T cells in ankylosing spondylitis. Each CDR3 protein gets one entry after TCRdb re-called the 5' RACE reads with MiXCR. Among roughly 280,000 distinct CDR3 sequences listed, 20% were seen once. Sequenced material: blood, either unsorted or a sorted T cell fraction (not recorded which). Source of these receptors: a male donor with ankylosing spondylitis or in good health (not recorded which).

This clonotype has only a few counts. The chain has TRBV12-3 or TRBV12-4 and TRBJ2-1, with TRBD1 as a possible D gene (5 bases). The CDR3 spans 14 residues. V lost 3 bases to trimming and J lost 8 bases, with 14 bases between them. The CDR3 DNA sequence: TGTGCCAGCAGTTTCCGGACAAAGCACGATGAGCAGTTCTTC. Translating gives CASSFRTKHDEQFF.

V is TRBV10-3 and J is TRBJ2-2; 13 nucleotides agree with TRBD2. After removal of 0 bases from V and 7 bases from J, the junction contained 11 bases not matched to a gene. This CDR3 contains 19 residues. CDR1 is ENHRY and CDR2 is SYGVKD in the germline V gene. CDR3 bases: TGTGCCATCAGTGAGTCCCCGACTAGCGGGGGGACAAGCAGCGGGGAGCTGTTTTTT. Encoded protein: CAISESPTSGGTSSGELFF.

Points on this clonotype: Its ends do not fully match the called genes, so a read error is possible. This chain links TRBV20-1 with TRBJ1-1, with D unclear. The CDR3 totals 11 residues. Germline loops: CDR1 DFQATT, CDR2 SNEGSKA (reference sequence). The CDR3 nucleotides are TGCAGTGCCCGAGCTGACCGGGCAGGCGCTTTT. Encoded protein: CSARADRAGAF.

V and J are TRBV5-4 and TRBJ2-5; TRBD2 agrees at 7 bases. V dropped 7 bases and J dropped 1; count of bases not matched to a gene: 7. The CDR3 loop spans 14 amino acids. Germline V CDR1 and CDR2: SGHNT, YYREEE (reference sequence). The CDR3 sequence is CASALGGIQETQYF. The CDR3 DNA reads TGTGCCAGCGCCTTGGGGGGGATCCAAGAGACCCAGTACTTC.

The chain carries TRBV7-9 and TRBJ1-1; D not resolved. The CDR3 covers 13 residues. CDR1 is SEHNR and CDR2 is FQNEAQ in the germline V gene (reference sequence). Between the trimmed V and J ends, which lost 2 bases and 3 bases, there was a span of 7 bases. The CDR3 region is CASSLMADTEAFF. The CDR3 nucleotides read TGTGCCAGCAGCTTAATGGCGGACACTGAAGCTTTCTTT. Complete variable domain (other parts from reference TRBV7-9 and TRBJ1-1): DTGVSQNPRHKITKRGQNVTFRCDPISEHNRLYWYRQTLGQGPEFLTYFQNEAQLEKSRLLSDRFSAERPKGSFSTLEIQRTEQGDSAMYLCASSLMADTEAFFGQGTRLTVV.

This clonotype was seen at least ten times. The J gene is TRBJ2-3, the V gene TRBV29-1, with 8 bases identical to TRBD2. The V segment lost 7 bases and the J segment 4 bases; nucleotides outside the gene matches: 4. The CDR3 covers 12 residues. Germline loops: CDR1 SQVTM, CDR2 ANQGSEA. The chain's CDR3 is CSETSAADTQYF. The CDR3 coding sequence is TGCAGCGAGACTAGCGCTGCAGATACGCAGTATTTT.

The chain carries TRBV20-1 and TRBJ1-5; a possible D gene is TRBD1 (6 bases). CDR1 and CDR2 from the germline V gene are DFQATT and SNEGSKA (reference sequence). The V and J ends lost 5 bases and 4 bases respectively, with 12 bases between them. The CDR3 has 13 amino acids. The CDR3 protein is CSAGRQVNQPQHF. DNA of the CDR3: TGCAGTGCTGGCCGACAGGTTAATCAGCCCCAGCATTTT.

J is TRBJ2-6 and V is TRBV2; D remains ambiguous. CDR3 length: 16 amino acids. With 2 bases removed from V and 0 bases from J, the gap between germline ends came to 8 bases. CDR1 is SNHLY, CDR2 FYNNEI, per germline. CDR3 loop: CASSESRLSGANVLTF. The CDR3 region has the DNA TGTGCCAGCAGTGAATCTAGGCTCTCTGGGGCCAACGTCCTGACTTTC.

The chain has TRBV9 and TRBJ1-1, with 8 bases fitting TRBD1. V trimming: 4 bases; J trimming: 4 bases; junction bases outside the gene matches: 9. CDR1 is SGDLS and CDR2 is YYNGEE in the germline V gene. The CDR3 contains 15 residues. The CDR3 DNA reads TGTGCCAGCAGCCCTCGACAGGGGCTCGGCACTGAAGCTTTCTTT. Protein: CASSPRQGLGTEAFF. The full variable domain, completed using reference TRBV9 and TRBJ1-1, is DSGVTQTPKHLITATGQRVTLRCSPRSGDLSVYWYQQSLDQGLQFLIQYYNGEERAKGNILERFSAQQFPDLHSELNLSSLELGDSALYFCASSPRQGLGTEAFFGQGTRLTVV.

This clonotype was picked up many times. This rearrangement joins TRBV10-3 to TRBJ2-3, with D possibly TRBD1 on 9 matching bases. Germline V gives CDR1 ENHRY, CDR2 SYGVKD. This CDR3 region has 16 residues. V lost 8 bases to trimming and J lost 4 bases, with 22 bases between them. This CDR3 reads CAIDGGDRAMADTQYF. In nucleotides, the CDR3 is TGTGCCATCGACGGGGGGGACAGGGCTATGGCAGATACGCAGTATTTT.

The chain combines TRBV12-3 or TRBV12-4 with TRBJ1-1; D perhaps matches TRBD1 (5 bases). The CDR3 consists of 12 residues. V was cut by 8 bases and J by 3 bases, with 10 bases left in between. The CDR3 sequence: CASGGRDTEAFF. The CDR3 nucleotides read TGTGCCAGCGGGGGGAGGGACACTGAAGCTTTCTTT.

This clonotype showed up many times. The V gene is TRBV7-6, the J gene TRBJ2-5; tentatively, D is TRBD1 or TRBD2 (6 bases each). The V gene lost 5 bases and the J gene lost 0 bases, with 16 bases spanning the gap. This CDR3 is 16 amino acids long. Germline assignment: CDR1 SGHVS and CDR2 FNYEAQ. CDR3 sequence (DNA): TGTGCCAGCAGCCCAGGGGCTAGCGAATACCAAGAGACCCAGTACTTC. Its translation: CASSPGASEYQETQYF.

This clonotype was seen at least ten times. The J gene is TRBJ2-2, the V gene TRBV6-1, with TRBD1 matching over 7 bases. Germline V lookup: CDR1 MNHNS, CDR2 SASEGT. With 5 bases clipped from V and 2 bases from J, the junction kept 5 bases outside the gene matches. The CDR3 length is 15 residues. CDR3 sequence (DNA): TGTGCCAGCAGTAGGGGACAGCCTAACACCGGGGAGCTGTTTTTT. Protein sequence: CASSRGQPNTGELFF.

The chain couples TRBV9 to TRBJ1-1; no firm D call. CDR3 length: 15 residues. The germline V gene has CDR1 SGDLS and CDR2 YYNGEE. The V end was cut by 2 bases, the J end by 0 bases, with 11 bases between. The CDR3, as DNA: TGTGCCAGCAGCGTGCTTGGCAGCATGAACACTGAAGCTTTCTTT. Amino acid sequence: CASSVLGSMNTEAFF.

This clonotype was found a few times. Because the CDR3's place on the DNA is in doubt, the DNA is left out and the CDR3 is given as listed by TCRdb. This chain joins TRBV19 and TRBJ2-5; the listed D gene, TRBD2, was not tested against the DNA. The CDR3 spans 14 amino acids, including both terminal residues. CDR1 and CDR2 (germline): LNHDA, SQIVND (reference sequence). The CDR3: CASTSGRRPETQYF.